This T cell receptor beta chain comes out of a study of human T cells and chemical hapten exposure. Whole-study context: Alopecia areata, totalis and universalis patients, mostly female, were included.

Unique molecular identifiers were affixed to discrete cDNA molecules within the library. A single record per CDR3 protein comes from TCRdb applying MiXCR to the RACE reads. The top ten clones hold 1.5% to 2% of a sample with 180,000 or so distinct CDR3 sequences, about 15% of them seen once. The time point denotes: patch test 1, 2 weeks after DPC sensitization. This sample's treatment: therapeutic diphenylcyclopropenone sensitization with weekly scalp DPC. Blood was collected ahead of every patch test applied. There are 13 residues in the CDR3. The germline V gene has CDR1 LNHDA and CDR2 SQIVND (reference sequence). Trimming shortened V by 9 bases and J by 4 bases, and 12 bases separated the two germline ends.

This sample comprised whole blood, obtained in connection with sensitization to the hapten diphenylcyclopropenone (DPC). The receptor's source is a woman in her twenties or thirties with alopecia areata. Some clones in this sample may be carry-over from other donors' samples. The gene calls are TRBV19 and TRBJ1-4; D is unclear. CDR3 residues: CASASQVNEKLFF. The CDR3 region has the DNA TGTGCCAGCGCCAGCCAGGTTAATGAAAAACTGTTTTTT. Combining the CDR3 with reference TRBV19 and TRBJ1-4 gives the whole variable domain DGGITQSPKYLFRKEGQNVTLSCEQNLNHDAMYWYRQDPGQGLRLIYYSQIVNDFQKGDIAEGYSVSREKKESFPLTVTSAQKNPTAFYLCASASQVNEKLFFGSGTQLSVL.